This T cell receptor (beta chain) was identified during a study of cytomegalovirus exposure and HLA in healthy donors. PCR used 60 Vbeta primers and 13 Jbeta primers. Assay: immunoSEQ multiplex PCR; the TCRdb copy retains only in-frame clones and omits some. Of roughly 100,000 clones in the sample, roughly 82% were seen once. Study-level results: In a later analysis, TCR beta V- and J-gene trimming showed a link to a missense DCLRE1C variant. Earlier findings revealed that most TCR beta V segments proved productive either about 90% or about 30% of the time. According to a later analysis, most TCR beta chains associated with CMV appeared HLA-restricted.

The V gene's germline CDR1 is SNHLY and CDR2 FYNNEI. The CDR3 extends over 15 amino acids. The V end was cut by 5 bases, the J end by 0 bases, with 11 bases between. Notes on this clone: What it binds is unknown.

This clonotype originated in a man aged 50-59 years in good health and CMV-seronegative. Sequencing was carried out using PBMCs. The gene calls are TRBV2 and TRBJ1-3, with TRBD1 as a possible D gene (6 bases). Here the CDR3 reads CASSSTTGSGNTIYF. The DNA for the CDR3 is TGTGCCAGCAGTTCCACGACAGGCTCTGGAAACACCATATATTTT.